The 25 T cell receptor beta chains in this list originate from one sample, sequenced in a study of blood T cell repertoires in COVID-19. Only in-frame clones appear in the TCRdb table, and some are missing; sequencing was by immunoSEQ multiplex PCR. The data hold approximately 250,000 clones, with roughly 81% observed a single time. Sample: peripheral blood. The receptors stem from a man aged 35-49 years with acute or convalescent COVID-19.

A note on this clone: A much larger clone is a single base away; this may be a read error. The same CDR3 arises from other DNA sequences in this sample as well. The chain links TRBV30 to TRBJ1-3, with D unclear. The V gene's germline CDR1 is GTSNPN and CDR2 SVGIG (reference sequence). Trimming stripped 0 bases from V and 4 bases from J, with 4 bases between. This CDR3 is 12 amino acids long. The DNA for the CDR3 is TGTGCCTGGAGTGTCCGGGGAAACACCATATATTTT. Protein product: CAWSVRGNTIYF. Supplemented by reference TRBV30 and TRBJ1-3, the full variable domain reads SQTIHQWPATLVQPVGSPLSLECTVEGTSNPNLYWYRQAAGRGLQLLFYSVGIGQISSEVPQNLSASRPQDRQFILSSKKLLLSDSGFYLCAWSVRGNTIYFGEGSWLTVV.

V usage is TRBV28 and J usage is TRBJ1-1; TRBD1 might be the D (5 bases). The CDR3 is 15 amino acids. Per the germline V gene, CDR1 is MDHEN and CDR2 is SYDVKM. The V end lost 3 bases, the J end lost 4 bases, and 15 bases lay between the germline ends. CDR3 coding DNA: TGTGCCAGCAGTTTTTTCAGGGTTGGAAGCACTGAAGCTTTCTTT. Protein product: CASSFFRVGSTEAFF. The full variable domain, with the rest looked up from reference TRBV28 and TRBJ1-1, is DVKVTQSSRYLVKRTGEKVFLECVQDMDHENMFWYRQDPGLGLRLIYFSYDVKMKEKGDIPEGYSVSREKKERFSLILESASTNQTSMYLCASSFFRVGSTEAFFGQGTRLTVV.

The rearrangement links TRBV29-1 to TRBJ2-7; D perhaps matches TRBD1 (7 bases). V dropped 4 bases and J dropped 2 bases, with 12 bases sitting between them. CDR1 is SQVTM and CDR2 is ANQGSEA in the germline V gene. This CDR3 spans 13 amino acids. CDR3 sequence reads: CSVGRGDAYEQYF. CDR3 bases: TGCAGCGTTGGCAGGGGGGACGCCTACGAGCAGTACTTC.

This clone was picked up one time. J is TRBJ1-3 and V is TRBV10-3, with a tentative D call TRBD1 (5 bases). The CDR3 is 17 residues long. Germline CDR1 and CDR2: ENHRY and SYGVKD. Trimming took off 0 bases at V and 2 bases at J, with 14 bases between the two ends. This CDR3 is CAISESRTGTAGNTIYF. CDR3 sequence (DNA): TGTGCCATCAGTGAGTCGAGAACAGGTACAGCTGGAAACACCATATATTTT.

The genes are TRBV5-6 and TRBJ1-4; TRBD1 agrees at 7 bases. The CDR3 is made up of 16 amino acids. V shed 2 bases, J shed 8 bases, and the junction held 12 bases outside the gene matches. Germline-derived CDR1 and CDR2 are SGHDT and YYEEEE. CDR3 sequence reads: CASSFFLTGYDEKLFF. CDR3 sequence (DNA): TGTGCCAGCAGCTTCTTTCTGACAGGGTATGACGAAAAACTGTTTTTT.

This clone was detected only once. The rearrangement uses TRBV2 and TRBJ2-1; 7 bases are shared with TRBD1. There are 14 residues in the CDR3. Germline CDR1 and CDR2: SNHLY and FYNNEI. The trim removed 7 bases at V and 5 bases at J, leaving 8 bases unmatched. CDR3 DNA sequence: TGTGCCAGCATTTACGACAGGGACCACAATGAGCAGTTCTTC. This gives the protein CASIYDRDHNEQFF.

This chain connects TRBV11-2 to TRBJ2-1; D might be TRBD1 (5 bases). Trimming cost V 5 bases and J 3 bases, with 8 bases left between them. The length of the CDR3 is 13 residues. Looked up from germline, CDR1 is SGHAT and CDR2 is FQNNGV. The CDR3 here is CASSPRVYNEQFF. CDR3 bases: TGTGCCAGCAGCCCCAGGGTCTACAATGAGCAGTTCTTC.

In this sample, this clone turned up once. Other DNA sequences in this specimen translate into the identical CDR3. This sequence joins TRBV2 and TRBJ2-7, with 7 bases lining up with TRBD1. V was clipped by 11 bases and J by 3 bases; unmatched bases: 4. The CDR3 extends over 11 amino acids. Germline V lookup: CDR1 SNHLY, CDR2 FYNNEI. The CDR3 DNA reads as TGTGCCTCCCGGGACAGCTACGAGCAGTACTTC. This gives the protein CASRDSYEQYF.

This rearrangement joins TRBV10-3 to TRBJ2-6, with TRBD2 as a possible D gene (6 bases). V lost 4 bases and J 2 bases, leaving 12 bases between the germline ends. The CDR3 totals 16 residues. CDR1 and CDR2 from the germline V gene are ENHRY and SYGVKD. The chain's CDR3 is CAISGGAGTGANVLTF. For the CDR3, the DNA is TGTGCCATCAGTGGTGGGGCGGGGACTGGGGCCAACGTCCTGACTTTC.

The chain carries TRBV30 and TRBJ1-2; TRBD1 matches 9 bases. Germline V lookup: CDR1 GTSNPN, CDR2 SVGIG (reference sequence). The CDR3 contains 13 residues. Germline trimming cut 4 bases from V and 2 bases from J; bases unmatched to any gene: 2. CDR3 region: CAWKGQGNYGYTF. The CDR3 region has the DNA TGTGCCTGGAAGGGACAGGGAAACTATGGCTACACCTTC.

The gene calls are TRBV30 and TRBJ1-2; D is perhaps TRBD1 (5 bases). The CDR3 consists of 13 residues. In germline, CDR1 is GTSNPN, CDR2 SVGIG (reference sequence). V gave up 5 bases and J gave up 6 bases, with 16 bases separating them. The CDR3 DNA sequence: TGTGCCTGGGGGGCCGGGGGTTATGATGGCTACACCTTC. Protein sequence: CAWGAGGYDGYTF.

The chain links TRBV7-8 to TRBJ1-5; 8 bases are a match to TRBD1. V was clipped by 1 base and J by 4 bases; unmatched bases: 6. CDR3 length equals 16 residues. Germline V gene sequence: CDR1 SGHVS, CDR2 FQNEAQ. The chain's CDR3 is CASSLVTGVRNQPQHF. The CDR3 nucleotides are TGTGCCAGCAGCTTAGTGACAGGGGTTCGAAATCAGCCCCAGCATTTT.

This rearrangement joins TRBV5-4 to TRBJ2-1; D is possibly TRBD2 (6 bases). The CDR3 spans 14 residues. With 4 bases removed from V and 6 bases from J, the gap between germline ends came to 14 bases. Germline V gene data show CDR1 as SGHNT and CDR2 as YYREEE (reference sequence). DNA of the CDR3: TGTGCCAGCAGCCTCCTCGGGGGTTCCAATGAGCAGTTCTTC. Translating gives CASSLLGGSNEQFF.

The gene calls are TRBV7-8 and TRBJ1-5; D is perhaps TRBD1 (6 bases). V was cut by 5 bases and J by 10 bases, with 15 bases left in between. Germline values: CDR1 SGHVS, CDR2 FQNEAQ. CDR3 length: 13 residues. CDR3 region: CASSKGGNGPQHF. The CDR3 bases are TGTGCCAGCAGCAAAGGGGGTAATGGTCCCCAGCATTTT.

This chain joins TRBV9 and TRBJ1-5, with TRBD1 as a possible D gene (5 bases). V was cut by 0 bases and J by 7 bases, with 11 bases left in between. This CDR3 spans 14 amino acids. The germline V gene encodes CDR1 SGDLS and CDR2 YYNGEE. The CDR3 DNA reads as TGTGCCAGCAGCGTAGGGGACTCTGGGCAGCCCCAGCATTTT. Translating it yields CASSVGDSGQPQHF. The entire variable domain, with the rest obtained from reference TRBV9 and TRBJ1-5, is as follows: DSGVTQTPKHLITATGQRVTLRCSPRSGDLSVYWYQQSLDQGLQFLIQYYNGEERAKGNILERFSAQQFPDLHSELNLSSLELGDSALYFCASSVGDSGQPQHFGDGTRLSIL.

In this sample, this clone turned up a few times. CDR3 DNA: TGTGCCAGCAGACCAAAGGACAGTATGAACACCGGGGAGCTGTTTTTT. Residues: CASRPKDSMNTGELFF. The rearrangement uses TRBV7-9 and TRBJ2-2, with a possible D match to TRBD1 (6 bases). CDR3 length: 16 amino acids. The V gene's germline CDR1 is SEHNR and CDR2 FQNEAQ (reference sequence). Trimming cost V 6 bases and J 1 base, with 15 bases left between them.

In DNA form, the CDR3 reads TGTGCCAGCAGATACCAGGGCGGTAATGAAAAACTGTTTTTT. Translation gives CASRYQGGNEKLFF. The chain has TRBV6-6 and TRBJ1-4, with TRBD1 as a possible D gene (5 bases). This CDR3 is 14 amino acids long. V dropped 6 bases and J dropped 4 bases, with 12 bases sitting between them. The V gene's germline CDR1 is MNHNY and CDR2 SVGAGI (reference sequence).

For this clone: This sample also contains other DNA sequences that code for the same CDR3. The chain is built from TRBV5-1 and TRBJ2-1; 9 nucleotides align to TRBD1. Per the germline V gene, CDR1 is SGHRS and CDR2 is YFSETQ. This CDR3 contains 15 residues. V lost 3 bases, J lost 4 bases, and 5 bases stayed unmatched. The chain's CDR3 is CASSSPGQGYNEQFF. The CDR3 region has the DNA TGCGCCAGCAGCTCCCCGGGACAGGGTTACAATGAGCAGTTCTTC.

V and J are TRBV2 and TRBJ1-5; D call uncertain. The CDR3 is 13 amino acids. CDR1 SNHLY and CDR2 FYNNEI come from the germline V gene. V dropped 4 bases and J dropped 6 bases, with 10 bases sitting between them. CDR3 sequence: CASSVGEAQPQHF. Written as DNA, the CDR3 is TGTGCCAGCAGTGTTGGTGAGGCTCAGCCCCAGCATTTT.

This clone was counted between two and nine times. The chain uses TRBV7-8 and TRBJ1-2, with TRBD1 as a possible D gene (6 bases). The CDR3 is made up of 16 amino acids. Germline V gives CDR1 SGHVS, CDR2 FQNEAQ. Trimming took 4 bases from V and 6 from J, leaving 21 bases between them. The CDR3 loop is CASSYPGVGGSHGYTF. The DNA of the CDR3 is TGTGCCAGCAGCTACCCTGGGGTAGGGGGAAGTCATGGCTACACCTTC.

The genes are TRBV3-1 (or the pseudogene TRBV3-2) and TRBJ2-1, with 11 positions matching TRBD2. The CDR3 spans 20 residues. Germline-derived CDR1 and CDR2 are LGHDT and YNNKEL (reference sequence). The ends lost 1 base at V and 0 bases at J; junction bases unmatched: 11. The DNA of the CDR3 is TGTGCCAGCAGCCAAGTTCCTAGCGGGGGGCCTACCCTCTCCTACAATGAGCAGTTCTTC. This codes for CASSQVPSGGPTLSYNEQFF.

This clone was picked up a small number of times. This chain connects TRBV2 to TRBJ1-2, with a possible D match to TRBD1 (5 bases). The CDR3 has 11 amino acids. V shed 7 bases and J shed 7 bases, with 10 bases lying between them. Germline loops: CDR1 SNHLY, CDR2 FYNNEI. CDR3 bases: TGTGCCAGCAAGGTGACAGTTGGCTACACCTTC. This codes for CASKVTVGYTF.

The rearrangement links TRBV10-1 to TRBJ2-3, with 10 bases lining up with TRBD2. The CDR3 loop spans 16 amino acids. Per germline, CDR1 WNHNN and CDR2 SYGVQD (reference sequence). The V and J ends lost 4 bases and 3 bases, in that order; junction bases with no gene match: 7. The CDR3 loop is CASSAASGGSTDTQYF. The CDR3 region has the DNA TGCGCCAGCAGTGCGGCTAGCGGGGGCAGTACAGATACGCAGTATTTT.

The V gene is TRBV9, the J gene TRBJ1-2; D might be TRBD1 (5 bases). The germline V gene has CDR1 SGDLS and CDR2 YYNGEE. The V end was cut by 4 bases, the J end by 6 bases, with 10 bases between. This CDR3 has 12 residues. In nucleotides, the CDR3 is TGTGCCAGCAGCCCGGCAGGGCATGGCTACACCTTC. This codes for CASSPAGHGYTF. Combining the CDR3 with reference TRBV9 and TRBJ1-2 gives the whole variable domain DSGVTQTPKHLITATGQRVTLRCSPRSGDLSVYWYQQSLDQGLQFLIQYYNGEERAKGNILERFSAQQFPDLHSELNLSSLELGDSALYFCASSPAGHGYTFGSGTRLTVV.

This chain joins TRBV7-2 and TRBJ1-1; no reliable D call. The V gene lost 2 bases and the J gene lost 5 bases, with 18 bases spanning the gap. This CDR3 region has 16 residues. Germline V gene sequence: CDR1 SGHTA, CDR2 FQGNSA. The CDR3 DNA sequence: TGTGCCAGCAGCTTAACCCCGCGGAGGGTCGAAACTGAAGCTTTCTTT. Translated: CASSLTPRRVETEAFF.